These T cell receptor beta chains were read from a single sample in a study of vaccination effects on CD4 cells after COVID-19. These TCRs are of unknown antigen specificity. TCRdb keeps only in-frame clones here, not all; method: immunoSEQ multiplex PCR. The data contain about 38,000 clones, under 75% of them singletons. The sequenced sample was CD4+ T cells from PBMCs cultured with SARS-CoV-2 spike peptides, obtained before COVID-19 vaccination. Source of these receptors: a human donor who received a COVID-19 vaccine. Each CDR3 is given with its conserved first and last residue. The D gene is left open where the match is weak. Size values are once, few and many counts, or a class for expanded clones, and some rows have none.

D gene: TRBD1; clone size: NA; J gene: TRBJ1-1; CDR3 length: 14; V gene: TRBV7-9; CDR3 DNA: TGTGCCAGCAGCTTCCAGGGGACAGGGACTGAAGCTTTCTTT; CDR3 protein: CASSFQGTGTEAFF
D gene: NA; clone size: NA; J gene: TRBJ1-2; CDR3 length: 13; V gene: TRBV29-1; CDR3 DNA: TGCAGCGTTGAAAATGGAGGGGGTTCTGGCTACACCTTC; CDR3 protein: CSVENGGGSGYTF
D gene: NA; clone size: NA; J gene: TRBJ1-3; CDR3 length: 13; V gene: TRBV10-3; CDR3 DNA: TGTGCCATCAGCGGGACGTCTGGAAACACCATATATTTT; CDR3 protein: CAISGTSGNTIYF
D gene: NA; clone size: NA; J gene: TRBJ1-2; CDR3 length: 17; V gene: TRBV27; CDR3 DNA: TGTGCCAGCAGTTTATCAAGGGTAGAAGGGTGGATCTATGGCTACACCTTC; CDR3 protein: CASSLSRVEGWIYGYTF
D gene: TRBD2; clone size: NA; J gene: TRBJ2-3; CDR3 length: 18; V gene: TRBV11-2; CDR3 DNA: TGTGCCAGCAGCTTAGTTTGGACTAGCGGGAGGGCCGGGGATACGCAGTATTTT; CDR3 protein: CASSLVWTSGRAGDTQYF
D gene: NA; clone size: few; J gene: TRBJ1-1; CDR3 length: 13; V gene: TRBV29-1; CDR3 DNA: TGCAGCGTTGTCGCAATAGTGGACACTGAAGCTTTCTTT; CDR3 protein: CSVVAIVDTEAFF
D gene: NA; clone size: NA; J gene: TRBJ2-7; CDR3 length: 12; V gene: TRBV12-3/TRBV12-4; CDR3 DNA: TGTGCCAGCAGTGAGACAAGGGCCGAGCAGTACTTC; CDR3 protein: CASSETRAEQYF
D gene: NA; clone size: NA; J gene: TRBJ2-7; CDR3 length: 14; V gene: TRBV4-2; CDR3 DNA: TGTGCCAGCAGCCCTGATTCCCGGGGCTACGAGCAGTACTTC; CDR3 protein: CASSPDSRGYEQYF
D gene: NA; clone size: few; J gene: TRBJ1-3; CDR3 length: 17; V gene: TRBV10-3; CDR3 DNA: TGTGCCATCAGTGAGTCAGACTTGAGGTCCTCTGGAAACACCATATATTTT; CDR3 protein: CAISESDLRSSGNTIYF
D gene: TRBD2; clone size: NA; J gene: TRBJ2-7; CDR3 length: 15; V gene: TRBV6-5; CDR3 DNA: TGTGCCAGCAGTTACTCGGTTTCGGGAGGGTACGAGCAGTACTTC; CDR3 protein: CASSYSVSGGYEQYF
D gene: NA; clone size: NA; J gene: TRBJ2-3; CDR3 length: 16; V gene: TRBV27; CDR3 DNA: TGTGCCAGCACCCGTCGTGGCAGGGTCCCCACAGATACGCAGTATTTT; CDR3 protein: CASTRRGRVPTDTQYF
D gene: NA; clone size: NA; J gene: TRBJ2-2; CDR3 length: 15; V gene: TRBV19; CDR3 DNA: TGTGCCAGTATAAGGACCGGGGGGAACACCGGGGAGCTGTTTTTT; CDR3 protein: CASIRTGGNTGELFF
D gene: TRBD1; clone size: NA; J gene: TRBJ2-7; CDR3 length: 15; V gene: TRBV5-1; CDR3 DNA: TGCGCCAGCAGCAGGGGACAGGGGGCTCGGTACGAGCAGTACTTC; CDR3 protein: CASSRGQGARYEQYF
D gene: NA; clone size: NA; J gene: TRBJ1-5; CDR3 length: 13; V gene: TRBV30; CDR3 DNA: TGTGCCTGGAGTGTAAATGTAGGTCAGCCCCAGCATTTT; CDR3 protein: CAWSVNVGQPQHF
D gene: NA; clone size: few; J gene: TRBJ1-2; CDR3 length: 12; V gene: TRBV5-1; CDR3 DNA: TGCGCCAGCAGGGCAGGGGTTTGGGGCTACACCTTC; CDR3 protein: CASRAGVWGYTF
D gene: NA; clone size: NA; J gene: TRBJ1-2; CDR3 length: 10; V gene: TRBV30; CDR3 DNA: TGTGCCGGACACACCTATGGCTACACCTTC; CDR3 protein: CAGHTYGYTF
D gene: NA; clone size: NA; J gene: TRBJ2-7; CDR3 length: 16; V gene: TRBV4-2; CDR3 DNA: TGTGCCAGCAGCCCGGGTGGCCTAGCTGGTTCCTACGAGCAGTACTTC; CDR3 protein: CASSPGGLAGSYEQYF
D gene: TRBD1; clone size: NA; J gene: TRBJ2-1; CDR3 length: 14; V gene: TRBV29-1; CDR3 DNA: TGCAGCGTTGATTCAAGGGGGCTTGGCAATGAGCAGTTCTTC; CDR3 protein: CSVDSRGLGNEQFF
D gene: NA; clone size: NA; J gene: TRBJ2-3; CDR3 length: 13; V gene: TRBV28; CDR3 DNA: TGTGCCAGCGGGACCCGTGGCACAGATACGCAGTATTTT; CDR3 protein: CASGTRGTDTQYF
D gene: NA; clone size: few; J gene: TRBJ1-1; CDR3 length: 14; V gene: TRBV2; CDR3 DNA: TGTGCCAGCACTAAGGCACCTTCTGCAGGGGAAGCTTTCTTT; CDR3 protein: CASTKAPSAGEAFF
D gene: NA; clone size: NA; J gene: TRBJ1-1; CDR3 length: 13; V gene: TRBV5-3; CDR3 DNA: TGTGCCAGAAGTGAGCAGGGGAACACTGAAGCTTTCTTT; CDR3 protein: CARSEQGNTEAFF
D gene: NA; clone size: NA; J gene: TRBJ2-7; CDR3 length: 12; V gene: TRBV12-3/TRBV12-4; CDR3 DNA: TGTGCCAGCAGTTCCCCTCCATACGAGCAGTACTTC; CDR3 protein: CASSSPPYEQYF
D gene: TRBD2; clone size: few; J gene: TRBJ2-2; CDR3 length: 17; V gene: TRBV7-2; CDR3 DNA: TGTGCCAGCAGCTTAATGGGACTAGCGGGAGATGCCGGGGAGCTGTTTTTT; CDR3 protein: CASSLMGLAGDAGELFF
D gene: NA; clone size: NA; J gene: TRBJ1-1; CDR3 length: 13; V gene: TRBV10-3; CDR3 DNA: TGTGCCATCAGTGAGTCAGAACAGAGAGAAGCTTTCTTT; CDR3 protein: CAISESEQREAFF
D gene: NA; clone size: NA; J gene: TRBJ2-3; CDR3 length: 11; V gene: TRBV5-4; CDR3 DNA: TGTGCCAGCGGCAGCACAGATACGCAGTATTTT; CDR3 protein: CASGSTDTQYF
D gene: NA; clone size: few; J gene: TRBJ1-3; CDR3 length: 15; V gene: TRBV7-6; CDR3 DNA: TGTGCCAGCTCGCCGACCGCGGGGTCTGGAAACACCATATATTTT; CDR3 protein: CASSPTAGSGNTIYF
D gene: TRBD2; clone size: NA; J gene: TRBJ2-5; CDR3 length: 16; V gene: TRBV5-5; CDR3 DNA: TGTGCCAGCAGCTTTGGGGGACTAGCGGGAGGGGGGACCCAGTACTTC; CDR3 protein: CASSFGGLAGGGTQYF
D gene: TRBD1; clone size: NA; J gene: TRBJ1-5; CDR3 length: 19; V gene: TRBV11-3; CDR3 DNA: TGTGCCAGCAGCATAAGACAGGGGGCCCGCAAATATAGCAATCAGCCCCAGCATTTT; CDR3 protein: CASSIRQGARKYSNQPQHF
D gene: TRBD1; clone size: few; J gene: TRBJ1-1; CDR3 length: 16; V gene: TRBV7-9; CDR3 DNA: TGTGCCAGCAGCTTAGGGGACAGGGGGACGAACACTGAAGCTTTCTTT; CDR3 protein: CASSLGDRGTNTEAFF
D gene: NA; clone size: many; J gene: TRBJ1-1; CDR3 length: 13; V gene: TRBV14; CDR3 DNA: TGTGCCAGCAGCCGCATGACGGACCTTCAAGCTTTCTTT; CDR3 protein: CASSRMTDLQAFF
D gene: NA; clone size: NA; J gene: TRBJ2-7; CDR3 length: 15; V gene: TRBV6-5; CDR3 DNA: TGTGCCAGCAGTTACTCCGGGGGAGTTCTTAGCGAGCAGTACTTC; CDR3 protein: CASSYSGGVLSEQYF
D gene: NA; clone size: NA; J gene: TRBJ1-1; CDR3 length: 14; V gene: TRBV6-4; CDR3 DNA: TGTGCCAGCAGTGACTCTGGCAGGGCCACTGAAGCTTTCTTT; CDR3 protein: CASSDSGRATEAFF
D gene: TRBD1; clone size: NA; J gene: TRBJ1-1; CDR3 length: 15; V gene: TRBV10-3; CDR3 DNA: TGTGCCATCAGTGACCGGACAGGGCGGAACACTGAAGCTTTCTTT; CDR3 protein: CAISDRTGRNTEAFF
D gene: TRBD2; clone size: NA; J gene: TRBJ2-5; CDR3 length: 12; V gene: TRBV29-1; CDR3 DNA: TGCAGCGTCGGGACTATCCAAGAGACCCAGTACTTC; CDR3 protein: CSVGTIQETQYF
D gene: NA; clone size: NA; J gene: TRBJ2-2; CDR3 length: 16; V gene: TRBV27; CDR3 DNA: TGTGCCAGCAGTACCATTGGCGGCGCGAACACCGGGGAGCTGTTTTTT; CDR3 protein: CASSTIGGANTGELFF
D gene: TRBD1; clone size: NA; J gene: TRBJ2-5; CDR3 length: 14; V gene: TRBV10-3; CDR3 DNA: TGTGCCATCAGTGAGTCGACAGGGACAGAGACCCAGTACTTC; CDR3 protein: CAISESTGTETQYF
D gene: NA; clone size: NA; J gene: TRBJ2-1; CDR3 length: 14; V gene: TRBV28; CDR3 DNA: TGTGCCAGCAGTTTGGGGCTAGCGAGAGATGAGCAGTTCTTC; CDR3 protein: CASSLGLARDEQFF
D gene: NA; clone size: NA; J gene: TRBJ1-5; CDR3 length: 15; V gene: TRBV30; CDR3 DNA: TGTGCCTGGAGTGTACACCTCGGACCGACCGAGCCCCAGCATTTT; CDR3 protein: CAWSVHLGPTEPQHF
D gene: NA; clone size: NA; J gene: TRBJ2-1; CDR3 length: 15; V gene: TRBV9; CDR3 DNA: TGTGCCAGCAGCGCACGGGACGCGCCGTACAATGAGCAGTTCTTC; CDR3 protein: CASSARDAPYNEQFF
D gene: NA; clone size: NA; J gene: TRBJ1-5; CDR3 length: 11; V gene: TRBV2; CDR3 DNA: TGTGCCAGCAGGCTCAATCAGCCCCAGCATTTT; CDR3 protein: CASRLNQPQHF
D gene: TRBD1; clone size: NA; J gene: TRBJ2-7; CDR3 length: 15; V gene: TRBV2; CDR3 DNA: TGTGCCAGCAAACTAAGGCCGGGACAGAGCTACGAGCAGTACTTC; CDR3 protein: CASKLRPGQSYEQYF
D gene: TRBD1; clone size: few; J gene: TRBJ1-6; CDR3 length: 12; V gene: TRBV30; CDR3 DNA: TGTGCCTGCGACAGGGGCTCCTCACCCCTCCACTTT; CDR3 protein: CACDRGSSPLHF
D gene: TRBD1; clone size: NA; J gene: TRBJ2-1; CDR3 length: 15; V gene: TRBV7-6; CDR3 DNA: TGTGCCAGCAGCTCCGACAGGGCATCCTACAATGAGCAGTTCTTC; CDR3 protein: CASSSDRASYNEQFF
D gene: NA; clone size: NA; J gene: TRBJ2-7; CDR3 length: 15; V gene: TRBV4-1; CDR3 DNA: TGCGCCAGCAGCCAAGAAGGGTTCGCCTCCTACGAGCAGTACTTC; CDR3 protein: CASSQEGFASYEQYF
D gene: TRBD1; clone size: few; J gene: TRBJ1-2; CDR3 length: 14; V gene: TRBV19; CDR3 DNA: TGTGCCAGTAGTGCCAGGACAGGGTTGAGTGGCTACACCTTC; CDR3 protein: CASSARTGLSGYTF
D gene: TRBD1; clone size: NA; J gene: TRBJ1-5; CDR3 length: 15; V gene: TRBV19; CDR3 DNA: TGTGCCAGTAGTATTGGGACAGGGGTGGGTCAGCCCCAGCATTTT; CDR3 protein: CASSIGTGVGQPQHF
D gene: NA; clone size: NA; J gene: TRBJ1-2; CDR3 length: 14; V gene: TRBV30; CDR3 DNA: TGTGCCTGGAGTATTATGGCAGGCCCCTTCGGCTACACCTTC; CDR3 protein: CAWSIMAGPFGYTF
D gene: TRBD1; clone size: NA; J gene: TRBJ1-4; CDR3 length: 16; V gene: TRBV5-4; CDR3 DNA: TGTGCCAGCAGCTTGGGGGGGACAGGGGGGTATGAAAAACTGTTTTTT; CDR3 protein: CASSLGGTGGYEKLFF